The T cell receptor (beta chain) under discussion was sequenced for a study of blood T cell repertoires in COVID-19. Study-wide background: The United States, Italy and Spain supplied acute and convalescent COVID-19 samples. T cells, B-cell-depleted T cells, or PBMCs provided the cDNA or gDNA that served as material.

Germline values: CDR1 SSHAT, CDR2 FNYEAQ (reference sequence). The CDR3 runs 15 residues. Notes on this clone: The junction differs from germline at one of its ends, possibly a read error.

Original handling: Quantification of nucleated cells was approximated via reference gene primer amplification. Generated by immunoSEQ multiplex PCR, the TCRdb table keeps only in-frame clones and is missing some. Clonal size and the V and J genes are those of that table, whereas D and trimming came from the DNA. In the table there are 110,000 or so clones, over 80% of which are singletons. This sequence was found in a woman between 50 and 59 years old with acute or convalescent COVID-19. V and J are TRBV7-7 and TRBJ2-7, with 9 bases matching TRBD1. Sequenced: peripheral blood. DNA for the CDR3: TGTGCTAGCAGCAGGGAGAGGGGACAGGGTTACGAGCAGTACTTC. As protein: CASSRERGQGYEQYF.